This entry lists 24 T cell receptor beta chains sequenced from one sample in a study of T cell responses to AZD1222 COVID-19 vaccine. Profiling relied on immunoSEQ multiplex PCR, and the TCRdb table lists in-frame clones only, not all of them. The sample includes approximately 200,000 clones, about 94% of them seen just once. This material consisted of peripheral blood, taken 28 days after the second dose of the MenACWY control vaccine. Every receptor here comes from an adult who received the MenACWY meningococcal vaccine as a control.

This clone was observed once. Other DNA sequences in this specimen translate into the identical CDR3. The chain carries TRBV7-9 and TRBJ1-1, with D hard to call. The germline V gene has CDR1 SEHNR and CDR2 FQNEAQ (reference sequence). Trimming pared 3 bases from V and 1 base from J, leaving 6 bases between. The CDR3 covers 13 residues. The chain's CDR3 is CASSLDRNTEAFF. CDR3 sequence (DNA): TGTGCCAGCAGCTTGGATAGGAACACTGAAGCTTTCTTT. Full variable domain (missing parts from reference TRBV7-9 and TRBJ1-1): DTGVSQNPRHKITKRGQNVTFRCDPISEHNRLYWYRQTLGQGPEFLTYFQNEAQLEKSRLLSDRFSAERPKGSFSTLEIQRTEQGDSAMYLCASSLDRNTEAFFGQGTRLTVV.

The chain has TRBV7-2 and TRBJ1-1; D is perhaps TRBD1 (6 bases). CDR1 is SGHTA and CDR2 is FQGNSA in the germline V gene. This CDR3 region has 14 residues. The V end lost 0 bases, the J end lost 3 bases, and 8 bases lay between the germline ends. Here the CDR3 DNA reads TGTGCCAGCAGCTTAGCGCAGGGGTACACTGAAGCTTTCTTT. This translates into CASSLAQGYTEAFF.

The chain is built from TRBV19 and TRBJ1-1; 9 positions match TRBD1. J gave up 7 bases and V 4 bases, and 4 bases lay outside the gene matches. The length of the CDR3 is 13 residues. Germline CDR1 LNHDA, CDR2 SQIVND (reference sequence). CDR3 DNA sequence: TGTGCCAGTAGTACCCAGACAGGGGGTGAAGCTTTCTTT. This translates into CASSTQTGGEAFF.

The CDR3 sequence: CATWAGEAFF. CDR3 coding DNA: TGTGCCACCTGGGCGGGTGAAGCTTTCTTT. This chain uses TRBV19 with TRBJ1-1; D gene unclear. The V gene's germline CDR1 is LNHDA and CDR2 SQIVND (reference sequence). The length of the CDR3 is 10 residues. V was pared by 10 bases and J by 7 bases, with 10 bases between.

The chain is built from TRBV5-4 and TRBJ1-1, with D possibly TRBD1 on 5 matching bases. Trimming removed 4 bases at V and 4 bases at J, with 8 bases between. Germline lookup yields CDR1 SGHNT and CDR2 YYREEE (reference sequence). This CDR3 region has 12 residues. The CDR3 is CASSKGSTEAFF. In DNA form, the CDR3 reads TGTGCCAGCAGCAAGGGGTCCACTGAAGCTTTCTTT.

This clone has only a few counts. The chain has TRBV6-5 and TRBJ1-4; tentative D call: TRBD1 (5 bases). With 6 bases removed from V and 5 bases from J, the gap between germline ends came to 13 bases. The CDR3 sequence is 14 residues long. The germline V gene encodes CDR1 MNHEY and CDR2 SVGAGI. CDR3 nucleotide sequence: TGTGCCAGCAGGGCGGGCGCAGGGAATGAAAAACTGTTTTTT. Protein product: CASRAGAGNEKLFF.

V gene TRBV6-5 combines with J gene TRBJ2-7; 7 bases are a match to TRBD2. Germline CDR1 reads MNHEY; CDR2 reads SVGAGI. The trim removed 5 bases at V and 1 base at J, leaving 8 bases unmatched. This CDR3 spans 15 amino acids. The chain's CDR3 is CASSRTSVLSYEQYF. Written as DNA, the CDR3 is TGTGCCAGCAGTCGTACTAGCGTCCTTTCCTACGAGCAGTACTTC.

The V call is TRBV5-8, the J call TRBJ2-7; D call uncertain. This CDR3 comprises 8 residues. The germline V and J ends were trimmed by 10 bases and 5 bases, with 4 bases remaining between them. The germline V gene encodes CDR1 SGHTS and CDR2 YDEGEE. The CDR3 DNA sequence: TGTGCCGGAGACGAGCAGTACTTC. Its translation is CAGDEQYF.

The chain combines TRBV18 with TRBJ2-3; D remains ambiguous. Per germline, CDR1 KGHSH and CDR2 LQKENI. Trimming took off 0 bases at V and 0 bases at J, with 4 bases between the two ends. The CDR3 loop spans 14 amino acids. The chain's CDR3 is CASSPPVSTDTQYF. CDR3 bases: TGTGCCAGCTCACCACCGGTTAGCACAGATACGCAGTATTTT.

This sequence joins TRBV27 and TRBJ2-7; D gene uncertain. The V end was cut by 5 bases, the J end by 3 bases, with 5 bases between. CDR1 and CDR2 from the germline V gene are MNHEY and SMNVEV (reference sequence). The CDR3 covers 11 residues. The CDR3: CASSQNYEQYF. CDR3 nucleotide sequence: TGTGCCAGCAGTCAAAACTACGAGCAGTACTTC.

This clone was observed once. The rearrangement uses TRBV5-4 and TRBJ1-5, with 7 bases aligning to TRBD1. V shed 2 bases, J shed 3 bases, and the junction held 5 bases outside the gene matches. The germline V gene encodes CDR1 SGHNT and CDR2 YYREEE (reference sequence). This CDR3 spans 15 amino acids. CDR3 amino acids: CASSLTGDPNQPQHF. The CDR3 DNA is TGTGCCAGCAGCTTAACAGGGGACCCCAATCAGCCCCAGCATTTT. Supplemented by reference TRBV5-4 and TRBJ1-5, the full variable domain reads ETGVTQSPTHLIKTRGQQVTLRCSSQSGHNTVSWYQQALGQGPQFIFQYYREEENGRGNFPPRFSGLQFPNYSSELNVNALELDDSALYLCASSLTGDPNQPQHFGDGTRLSIL.

V is TRBV11-1 and J is TRBJ1-6, with D possibly being TRBD1 (6 bases). Trimming removed 5 bases from V and 3 bases from J, with 8 bases in between. The CDR3 runs to 14 residues. From germline, CDR1 is SGHAT and CDR2 FQDESV (reference sequence). For the CDR3, the DNA is TGTGCCAGCAGCGCACAGGGCTATAATTCACCCCTCCACTTT. Its translation is CASSAQGYNSPLHF.

This clone was recorded only once. The chain joins TRBV11-2 to TRBJ1-2; D is unresolved. The CDR3 contains 13 residues. The V end was cut by 5 bases, the J end by 3 bases, with 10 bases between. Germline V gene lookup returns CDR1 SGHAT and CDR2 FQNNGV. CDR3 nucleotides: TGTGCCAGCAGCCAAGGACGGTACTATGGCTACACCTTC. Its translation: CASSQGRYYGYTF. Based on the CDR3 plus reference TRBV11-2 and TRBJ1-2, the full variable domain is EAGVAQSPRYKIIEKRQSVAFWCNPISGHATLYWYQQILGQGPKLLIQFQNNGVVDDSQLPKDRFSAERLKGVDSTLKIQPAKLEDSAVYLCASSQGRYYGYTFGSGTRLTVV.

The chain has TRBV27 and TRBJ2-5, with D unclear. The CDR3 length is 13 residues. Germline V gene sequence: CDR1 MNHEY, CDR2 SMNVEV (reference sequence). The V end lost 2 bases, the J end lost 4 bases, and 8 bases lay between the germline ends. The CDR3 loop is CASSLGTTETQYF. The CDR3 nucleotides are TGTGCCAGCAGTTTAGGCACGACAGAGACCCAGTACTTC.

The V call is TRBV5-6, the J call TRBJ2-6; TRBD1 is a possible D gene (6 bases). Germline V gene data show CDR1 as SGHDT and CDR2 as YYEEEE. CDR3 size: 15 residues. The V and J ends lost 2 bases and 2 bases respectively, with 8 bases between them. CDR3 sequence (DNA): TGTGCCAGCAGCTTTACAGGGACTGGGGCCAACGTCCTGACTTTC. It translates to CASSFTGTGANVLTF.

This chain uses TRBV19 with TRBJ1-4, with D unresolved. CDR3 size: 14 residues. The V and J ends lost 3 bases and 8 bases respectively, with 13 bases between them. Germline V gene lookup returns CDR1 LNHDA and CDR2 SQIVND (reference sequence). CDR3 sequence reads: CASSIVGVGEKLFF. CDR3 sequence (DNA): TGTGCCAGTAGTATTGTCGGGGTGGGGGAAAAACTGTTTTTT.

This CDR3 is CASSLVEYEQYF. For the CDR3, the DNA is TGTGCCAGCAGCTTAGTTGAATACGAGCAGTACTTC. The V call is TRBV7-9, the J call TRBJ2-7; D remains unclear. Germline CDR1 is SEHNR and CDR2 is FQNEAQ (reference sequence). V was clipped by 1 base and J by 4 bases, with 5 bases between them. The CDR3 length is 12 residues. Full variable domain (outside the CDR3, taken from reference TRBV7-9 and TRBJ2-7): DTGVSQNPRHKITKRGQNVTFRCDPISEHNRLYWYRQTLGQGPEFLTYFQNEAQLEKSRLLSDRFSAERPKGSFSTLEIQRTEQGDSAMYLCASSLVEYEQYFGPGTRLTVT.

This clone was recorded only once. The gene calls are TRBV6-5 and TRBJ2-7; D remains ambiguous. The CDR3 extends over 15 amino acids. Germline loops: CDR1 MNHEY, CDR2 SVGAGI. V was pared by 5 bases and J by 4 bases, with 18 bases between. The CDR3: CASSRRPILRYEQYF. CDR3 nucleotides: TGTGCCAGCAGTCGCCGACCGATACTTAGATACGAGCAGTACTTC.

The rearrangement links TRBV29-1 to TRBJ2-3, with TRBD2 identical over 14 bases. Trimming at V came to 4 bases and at J to 5 bases, leaving 5 bases not matched to a gene. The germline gives CDR1 SQVTM, CDR2 ANQGSEA. The CDR3 has 15 amino acids. The CDR3 protein is CSVGGLAGEEDTQYF. As DNA, the CDR3 is TGCAGCGTTGGGGGACTAGCGGGAGAGGAAGATACGCAGTATTTT.

The J gene is TRBJ2-1, the V gene TRBV5-4; TRBD2 might be the D (5 bases). V was pared by 4 bases and J by 2 bases, with 13 bases between. The V gene's germline CDR1 is SGHNT and CDR2 YYREEE (reference sequence). The CDR3 is 15 amino acids. Here the CDR3 reads CASSAGGSTYNEQFF. DNA for the CDR3: TGTGCCAGCAGCGCCGGAGGATCTACCTACAATGAGCAGTTCTTC.

The chain links TRBV27 to TRBJ2-3, with 9 bases aligning to TRBD2. The germline V gene has CDR1 MNHEY and CDR2 SMNVEV (reference sequence). This CDR3 has 14 amino acids. V was clipped by 4 bases and J by 4 bases; unmatched bases: 3. The CDR3, as DNA: TGTGCCAGCAGTTGGCTAGCGGGGTCAGATACGCAGTATTTT. It translates to CASSWLAGSDTQYF.

This chain uses TRBV5-6 with TRBJ2-3, with 10 positions matching TRBD2. Germline V CDR1 and CDR2: SGHDT, YYEEEE. J was trimmed by 0 bases and V by 2 bases; bases with no gene match: 9. The CDR3 sequence is 18 residues long. CDR3 loop: CASSLRSGRAWSTDTQYF. DNA of the CDR3: TGTGCCAGCAGCTTAAGAAGCGGGAGGGCTTGGAGCACAGATACGCAGTATTTT. Together with reference TRBV5-6 and TRBJ2-3, the CDR3 gives the full variable domain: DAGVTQSPTHLIKTRGQQVTLRCSPKSGHDTVSWYQQALGQGPQFIFQYYEEEERQRGNFPDRFSGHQFPNYSSELNVNALLLGDSALYLCASSLRSGRAWSTDTQYFGPGTRLTVL.

The CDR3 nucleotides are TGTGCCACCAGCAGAGAGGCGGGAGCAAGCTCCTACGAGCAGTACTTC. As protein: CATSREAGASSYEQYF. This chain uses TRBV15 with TRBJ2-7; 7 bases agree with TRBD2. This CDR3 has 16 amino acids. V lost 0 bases to trimming and J lost 0 bases; unmatched junction nucleotides: 5. Germline V gene data show CDR1 as LNHNV and CDR2 as YYDKDF (reference sequence).

This chain connects TRBV30 to TRBJ1-3; weak D call: TRBD1 (6 bases). The CDR3 has 14 residues. Germline V gives CDR1 GTSNPN, CDR2 SVGIG (reference sequence). The V end was cut by 5 bases, the J end by 0 bases, with 11 bases between. CDR3 coding DNA: TGTGCCTGGGGACGGACAGCCTCTGGAAACACCATATATTTT. Translation: CAWGRTASGNTIYF.